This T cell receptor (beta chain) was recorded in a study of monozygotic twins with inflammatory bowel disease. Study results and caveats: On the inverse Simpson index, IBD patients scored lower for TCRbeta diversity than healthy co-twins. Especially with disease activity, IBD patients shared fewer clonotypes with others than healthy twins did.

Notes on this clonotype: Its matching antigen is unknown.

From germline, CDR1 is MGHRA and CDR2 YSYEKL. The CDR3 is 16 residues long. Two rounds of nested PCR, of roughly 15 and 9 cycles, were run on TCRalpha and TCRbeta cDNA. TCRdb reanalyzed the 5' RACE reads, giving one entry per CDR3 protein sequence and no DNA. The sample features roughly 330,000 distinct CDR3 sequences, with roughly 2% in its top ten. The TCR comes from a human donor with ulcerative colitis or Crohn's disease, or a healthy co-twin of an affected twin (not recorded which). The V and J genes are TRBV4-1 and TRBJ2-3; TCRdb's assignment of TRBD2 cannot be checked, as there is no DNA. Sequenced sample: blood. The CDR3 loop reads CASSQDSPSPWDTQYF.